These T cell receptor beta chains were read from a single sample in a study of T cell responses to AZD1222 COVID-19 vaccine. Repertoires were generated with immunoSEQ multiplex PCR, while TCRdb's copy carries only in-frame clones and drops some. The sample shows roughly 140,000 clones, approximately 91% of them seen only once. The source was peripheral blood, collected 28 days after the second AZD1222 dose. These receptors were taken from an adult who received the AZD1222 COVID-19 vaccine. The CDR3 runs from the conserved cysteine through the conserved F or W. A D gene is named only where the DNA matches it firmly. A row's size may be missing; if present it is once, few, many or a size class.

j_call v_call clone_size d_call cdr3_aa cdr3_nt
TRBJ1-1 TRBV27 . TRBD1 CASSRTGGNTEAFF TGTGCCAGCAGTCGTACAGGGGGGAACACTGAAGCTTTCTTT
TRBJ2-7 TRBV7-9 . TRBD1 CASSSDRGRYEQYF TGTGCCAGCAGCAGCGACAGGGGACGCTACGAGCAGTACTTC
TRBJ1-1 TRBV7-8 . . CASSSHREMNTEAFF TGTGCCAGCAGCTCCCACAGGGAAATGAACACTGAAGCTTTCTTT
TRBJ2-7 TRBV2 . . CASSEGLGYEQYF TGTGCCAGCAGTGAAGGTTTAGGGTACGAGCAGTACTTC
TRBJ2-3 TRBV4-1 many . CASSRGVGVADTQYF TGCGCCAGCAGCAGAGGGGTTGGGGTTGCAGATACGCAGTATTTT
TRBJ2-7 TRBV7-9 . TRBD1 CASSYRQGHEQYF TGTGCCAGCAGTTATAGACAGGGCCACGAGCAGTACTTC
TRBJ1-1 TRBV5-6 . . CASSGWSILNTEAFF TGTGCCAGCAGCGGGTGGTCCATACTGAACACTGAAGCTTTCTTT
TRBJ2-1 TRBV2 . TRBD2 CASLSGRAGNEQFF TGTGCCAGCCTGAGCGGGAGGGCCGGTAATGAGCAGTTCTTC
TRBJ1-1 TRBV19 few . CASSLQGMNTEAFF TGTGCCAGTAGTTTGCAGGGAATGAACACTGAAGCTTTCTTT
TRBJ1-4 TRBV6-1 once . CASSEGGTDDEKLFF TGTGCCAGCAGTGAAGGAGGGACGGACGATGAAAAACTGTTTTTT
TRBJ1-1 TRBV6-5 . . CASMGRRGVNTEAFF TGTGCCAGCATGGGTCGTCGCGGGGTTAACACTGAAGCTTTCTTT
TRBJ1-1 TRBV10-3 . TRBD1 CATEGTANTEAFF TGTGCCACAGAGGGGACAGCAAACACTGAAGCTTTCTTT
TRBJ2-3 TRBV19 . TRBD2 CASSMRLAFTDTQYF TGTGCCAGTAGTATGCGACTAGCGTTCACAGATACGCAGTATTTT
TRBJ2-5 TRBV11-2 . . CASSFTGLVETQYF TGTGCCAGCAGCTTCACAGGGTTAGTAGAGACCCAGTACTTC
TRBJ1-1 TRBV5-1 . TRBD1 CASSEDRGTEAFF TGCGCCAGCAGCGAAGACAGGGGCACTGAAGCTTTCTTT
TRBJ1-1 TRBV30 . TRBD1 CAWDRGEDTEAFF TGTGCCTGGGACAGGGGGGAAGACACTGAAGCTTTCTTT
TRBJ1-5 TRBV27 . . CASSPQGLGNQPQHF TGTGCCAGCAGTCCGCAGGGGTTGGGAAATCAGCCCCAGCATTTT
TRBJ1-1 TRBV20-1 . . CSASPPETEAFF TGCAGTGCTAGTCCCCCAGAAACTGAAGCTTTCTTT
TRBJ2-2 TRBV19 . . CASTLTELTGELFF TGTGCCAGTACTCTGACAGAGCTCACCGGGGAGCTGTTTTTT
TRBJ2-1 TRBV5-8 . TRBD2 CASSLLGLGSYNEQFF TGTGCCAGCAGCTTGCTGGGACTAGGGTCCTACAATGAGCAGTTCTTC
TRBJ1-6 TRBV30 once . CAWSRDINSPLHF TGTGCCTGGAGCCGGGACATTAATTCACCCCTCCACTTT
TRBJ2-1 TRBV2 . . CASNKGEASGPQSFF TGTGCCAGCAATAAGGGGGAGGCTAGCGGCCCCCAATCGTTCTTC
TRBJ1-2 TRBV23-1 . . CASSRPQGGEGYGYTF TGCGCCAGCAGTCGCCCTCAGGGAGGGGAGGGCTATGGCTACACCTTC
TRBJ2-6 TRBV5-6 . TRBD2 CASRRAGYGANVLTF TGTGCCAGCAGGCGAGCGGGGTATGGGGCCAACGTCCTGACTTTC
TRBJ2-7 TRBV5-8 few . CASSLGPGNYEQYF TGTGCCAGCAGCTTGGGCCCGGGAAACTACGAGCAGTACTTC
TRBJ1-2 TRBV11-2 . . CASSLTTAGNGANYGYTF TGTGCCAGCAGCTTAACAACCGCCGGGAACGGAGCTAACTATGGCTACACCTTC
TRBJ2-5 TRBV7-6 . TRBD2 CASSLGTGTSDWYQETQYF TGTGCCAGCAGCTTAGGCACCGGGACTAGCGATTGGTACCAAGAGACCCAGTACTTC
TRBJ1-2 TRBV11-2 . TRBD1 CASSSPGQLSHGYTF TGTGCCAGCAGCTCCCCGGGACAGCTAAGTCATGGCTACACCTTC
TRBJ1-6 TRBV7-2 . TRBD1 CASSLYRGTDSPLHF TGTGCCAGCAGCCTGTACAGGGGGACGGATTCACCCCTCCACTTT
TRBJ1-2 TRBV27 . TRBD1 CASRPTGGGYTF TGTGCCAGCCGACCGACAGGGGGAGGCTACACCTTC
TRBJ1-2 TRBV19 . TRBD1 CASSIPGQAYAYGYTF TGTGCCAGTAGTATTCCCGGACAGGCCTATGCCTATGGCTACACCTTC
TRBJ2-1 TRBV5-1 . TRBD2 CASSLGGEQFF TGCGCCAGCAGCCTGGGAGGGGAGCAGTTCTTC
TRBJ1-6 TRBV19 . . CASALERSPLHF TGTGCCAGCGCCCTGGAACGGTCACCCCTCCACTTT
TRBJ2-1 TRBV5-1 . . CASRRLPAPNEQFF TGCGCCAGCAGGAGGCTCCCGGCCCCCAATGAGCAGTTCTTC
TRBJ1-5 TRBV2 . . CAAALAQPQHF TGTGCCGCGGCTCTTGCACAGCCCCAGCATTTT
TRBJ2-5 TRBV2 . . CASSPLTSQETQYF TGTGCCAGCAGTCCGCTGACAAGCCAAGAGACCCAGTACTTC
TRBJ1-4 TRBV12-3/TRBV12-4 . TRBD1 CASKAGGEEKLFF TGTGCCAGCAAGGCAGGGGGCGAAGAAAAACTGTTTTTT
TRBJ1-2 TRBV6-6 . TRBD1 CASTSGTGFGYTF TGTGCCAGCACTTCCGGGACAGGGTTTGGCTACACCTTC
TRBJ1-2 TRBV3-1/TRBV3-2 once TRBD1 CASSQRGQILAGYTF TGTGCCAGCAGCCAAAGGGGACAGATATTGGCTGGCTACACCTTC
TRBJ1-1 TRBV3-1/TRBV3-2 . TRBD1 CASSLYRGLNTEAFF TGTGCCAGCAGCCTTTACAGGGGGCTGAACACTGAAGCTTTCTTT
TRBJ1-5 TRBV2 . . CASSGAVSNQPQHF TGTGCCAGCAGTGGGGCAGTTAGCAATCAGCCCCAGCATTTT
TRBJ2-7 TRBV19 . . CASSWSDSGAYEQYF TGTGCCAGTAGTTGGTCGGACAGTGGGGCCTACGAGCAGTACTTC
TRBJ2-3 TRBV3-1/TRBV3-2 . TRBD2 CASSQVAGGSTDTQYF TGTGCCAGCAGCCAAGTTGCGGGAGGGAGTACAGATACGCAGTATTTT
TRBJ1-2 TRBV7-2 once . CASSLLGASAGGYTF TGTGCCAGCAGCTTGCTGGGAGCCTCCGCCGGTGGCTACACCTTC
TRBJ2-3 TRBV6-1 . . CASSEGYRYTDTQYF TGTGCCAGCAGTGAAGGGTACAGATACACAGATACGCAGTATTTT
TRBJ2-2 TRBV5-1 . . CASSPTRSNTGELFF TGCGCCAGCAGTCCTACCCGGTCGAACACCGGGGAGCTGTTTTTT
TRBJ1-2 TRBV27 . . CASSPGRTNYGYTF TGTGCCAGCAGTCCCGGACGGACCAACTATGGCTACACCTTC
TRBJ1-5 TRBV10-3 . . CAISDEGQLYQPQHF TGTGCCATCAGTGACGAGGGTCAGCTATATCAGCCCCAGCATTTT